This T cell receptor beta chain was observed in a study of blood T cell repertoires in COVID-19. Clones were read by immunoSEQ multiplex PCR, and TCRdb kept only the in-frame ones, dropping some. The sample lists under 350,000 clones; 80% to 90% were seen once. Trimming removed 8 bases from V and 8 bases from J; junction bases left unmatched: 11. The CDR3 is 14 residues long. Looked up from germline, CDR1 is MNHEY and CDR2 is SMNVEV (reference sequence). Sequenced input: peripheral blood. The chain carries TRBV27 and TRBJ1-4, with 7 nucleotides matching TRBD1. The source is a woman in her 70s with acute or convalescent COVID-19. The CDR3 sequence is CASGRQGGGEKLFF. Here the CDR3 DNA reads TGTGCCAGCGGACGACAGGGTGGAGGCGAAAAACTGTTTTTT.